A selection of T cell receptor beta chains follows, all from one sample in a study of blood T cell repertoires in COVID-19. Profiling relied on immunoSEQ multiplex PCR, and the TCRdb table lists in-frame clones only, not all of them. This sample has under 150,000 clones, with around four fifths found just once. The sequenced material came from PBMCs or T cells enriched from blood (not recorded which). The receptors were gathered from a woman in her forties who had recovered from COVID-19. The CDR3 runs from the conserved cysteine through the conserved F or W. The D gene is left open where the match is weak. The size entry is marked missing in some rows and otherwise reads once, few, many or a size class.

. | . | TRBJ1-2 | TRBV29-1 | TGCAGCGCATTGGGTGGGGCTGGCTACACCTTC | CSALGGAGYTF
TRBD1 | . | TRBJ2-5 | TRBV30 | TGTGCCTGGAGTGTTCCGACAGGGATGGAGACCCAGTACTTC | CAWSVPTGMETQYF
. | . | TRBJ1-1 | TRBV18 | TGTGCCAGCTCACCACCGGACAGCCTTGAGACTGAAGCTTTCTTT | CASSPPDSLETEAFF
. | . | TRBJ2-3 | TRBV6-1 | TGTGCCAGCAGTGAAGCGGGCAGACCCACAGATACGCAGTATTTT | CASSEAGRPTDTQYF
TRBD1 | . | TRBJ1-2 | TRBV5-5 | TGTGCCAGCGAACCGTATGATGGGACAGGTTTCTATGGCTACACCTTC | CASEPYDGTGFYGYTF
TRBD2 | . | TRBJ2-7 | TRBV15 | TGTGCCACCAGCAGAGTCGGACTAGCGGGCGCCGAGCAGTACTTC | CATSRVGLAGAEQYF
. | . | TRBJ2-1 | TRBV7-9 | TGTGCCAGCAGCTCTCCCTTAGATGGTTTAGATGAGCAGTTCTTC | CASSSPLDGLDEQFF
TRBD2 | . | TRBJ2-7 | TRBV19 | TGTGCCAGTAGTCCGTTACCCGGGACTAGCGGGATCGAGCAGTACTTC | CASSPLPGTSGIEQYF
. | . | TRBJ2-3 | TRBV6-1 | TGTGCCAGCAGTGAAGGGGCAAGGGATACGCAGTATTTT | CASSEGARDTQYF
. | . | TRBJ1-2 | TRBV2 | TGTGCCAGCAGTGTCGTACTTTATGGCTACACCTTC | CASSVVLYGYTF
. | . | TRBJ2-3 | TRBV10-3 | TGTGCCATCAGTGGACAGGTCTCTAGCACAGATACGCAGTATTTT | CAISGQVSSTDTQYF
. | . | TRBJ1-2 | TRBV3-1/TRBV3-2 | TGTGCCAGCAGCCATAGGGGCGGTGGCTACACCTTC | CASSHRGGGYTF
. | once | TRBJ2-5 | TRBV7-3 | TGTGCCAGCAGCACGGGGACTTACAAGACCCAGTACTTC | CASSTGTYKTQYF
TRBD1 | . | TRBJ1-4 | TRBV5-4 | TGTGCCAGCAGCTTGCCCCCTGGGGGAGGCAGGGGGCGATCTGAAAAACTGTTTTTT | CASSLPPGGGRGRSEKLFF
. | . | TRBJ2-7 | TRBV30 | TGTGCCTGGAGCGACGGCTCAGGGGATATCGAGCAGTACTTC | CAWSDGSGDIEQYF
. | . | TRBJ1-1 | TRBV28 | TGTGCCAGCAGTTTGAGAGGGGGCACTGAAGCTTTCTTT | CASSLRGGTEAFF
TRBD2 | . | TRBJ2-7 | TRBV25-1 | TGTGCCAGCAGTGCTAGCGGGTCCTACGAGCAGTACTTC | CASSASGSYEQYF
TRBD2 | few | TRBJ2-1 | TRBV20-1 | TGCAGTGCTCCTTCTCCGGGACTACTCTTC | CSAPSPGLLF